Listed below are T cell receptor beta chains from one sample, sequenced in a study of T cell responses to AZD1222 COVID-19 vaccine. Assay used: immunoSEQ multiplex PCR; TCRdb lists only in-frame clones, some missing. The sample contains approximately 120,000 clones, more than 80% of which appear only once. The sample was peripheral blood, taken on day 0 of AZD1222 vaccination. Source of these receptors: an adult in good health. The CDR3 runs from the conserved cysteine through the conserved F or W. D genes are given only for firm matches. Rows give clone size only sometimes, using once, few, many, or a class for an expanded clone.

cdr3_nt: TGCAGCGTTGGCAGGGGGCAGGCTGGCTACACCTTC
cdr3_aa: CSVGRGQAGYTF
j_call: TRBJ1-2
clone_size: NA
v_call: TRBV29-1
d_call: TRBD1

cdr3_nt: TGTGCCAGCAGATCGACAGGGGGCCCTAGCACAGATACGCAGTATTTT
cdr3_aa: CASRSTGGPSTDTQYF
j_call: TRBJ2-3
clone_size: NA
v_call: TRBV28
d_call: TRBD1

cdr3_nt: TGCAGCGTTGACACACATGGATCCTACGAGCAGTACTTC
cdr3_aa: CSVDTHGSYEQYF
j_call: TRBJ2-7
clone_size: NA
v_call: TRBV29-1
d_call: NA

cdr3_nt: TGTGCCAGCAGAGTAGCGGGGACCACAGATACGCAGTATTTT
cdr3_aa: CASRVAGTTDTQYF
j_call: TRBJ2-3
clone_size: NA
v_call: TRBV5-6
d_call: TRBD2

cdr3_nt: TGTGCCAGCAGCTTAACCACAGGTCAGCCCCAGCATTTT
cdr3_aa: CASSLTTGQPQHF
j_call: TRBJ1-5
clone_size: NA
v_call: TRBV7-2
d_call: NA

cdr3_nt: TGTGCCAGCAGCCGGGACAGGTCGAAGAATTCACCCCTCCACTTT
cdr3_aa: CASSRDRSKNSPLHF
j_call: TRBJ1-6
clone_size: NA
v_call: TRBV7-8
d_call: TRBD1

cdr3_nt: TGTGCCAGCAGCGTGCCGGGACAGGGAGTTTTTGGCTACACCTTC
cdr3_aa: CASSVPGQGVFGYTF
j_call: TRBJ1-2
clone_size: NA
v_call: TRBV5-6
d_call: TRBD1

cdr3_nt: TGTGCCAGTAGAGTGCCGGCCACAGATACGCAGTATTTT
cdr3_aa: CASRVPATDTQYF
j_call: TRBJ2-3
clone_size: once
v_call: TRBV27
d_call: NA

cdr3_nt: TGTGCCAGCTCACCTAAGTGGCAGGGGGCTCTTACTGAAGCTTTCTTT
cdr3_aa: CASSPKWQGALTEAFF
j_call: TRBJ1-1
clone_size: NA
v_call: TRBV18
d_call: TRBD1

cdr3_nt: TGTGCCAGCAGAGAGGGTGCCGAGCAGTACTTC
cdr3_aa: CASREGAEQYF
j_call: TRBJ2-7
clone_size: NA
v_call: TRBV2
d_call: NA

cdr3_nt: TGTGCCAGCAGCGGCGGGACTGGTAACACCGGGGAGCTGTTTTTT
cdr3_aa: CASSGGTGNTGELFF
j_call: TRBJ2-2
clone_size: NA
v_call: TRBV9
d_call: NA

cdr3_nt: TGTGCCAGCAGCCAAGGGGACGGCGGAACTGAAGCTTTCTTT
cdr3_aa: CASSQGDGGTEAFF
j_call: TRBJ1-1
clone_size: NA
v_call: TRBV4-2
d_call: NA

cdr3_nt: TGTGCCAGCAGCCAAGGGGCGGGAGGGCCAGATGAGCAGTTCTTC
cdr3_aa: CASSQGAGGPDEQFF
j_call: TRBJ2-1
clone_size: NA
v_call: TRBV4-2
d_call: TRBD2